The rows below give T cell receptor beta chains drawn from one sample of a study of blood T cell repertoires in COVID-19. Repertoires were generated with immunoSEQ multiplex PCR, while TCRdb's copy carries only in-frame clones and drops some. The repertoire holds over 300,000 clones, around 90% seen once, with 6.5% in the top ten. The sample was peripheral blood. The receptors stem from a man aged 18 to 29 with active or convalescent COVID-19. The CDR3 runs from the conserved cysteine through the conserved F or W. Fields, in order: clone size, V gene, J gene, D gene, CDR3 DNA, CDR3 protein. A D gene is named only where the DNA matches it firmly. Clone size is stated in some rows and not others, as once, few, many or a class when expanded.

clone size: NA
V gene: TRBV19
J gene: TRBJ2-5
D gene: TRBD1
CDR3 DNA: TGTGCCAGTAGTATGAGGACAGGAGAGACCCAGTACTTC
CDR3 protein: CASSMRTGETQYF

clone size: NA
V gene: TRBV9
J gene: TRBJ2-1
D gene: NA
CDR3 DNA: TGTGCCAGCAGCGTAAGCCAGCGGGCTTACAATGAGCAGTTCTTC
CDR3 protein: CASSVSQRAYNEQFF

clone size: NA
V gene: TRBV19
J gene: TRBJ1-1
D gene: NA
CDR3 DNA: TGTGCCAGTAGCCGAGACAGGATGAACACTGAAGCTTTCTTT
CDR3 protein: CASSRDRMNTEAFF

clone size: NA
V gene: TRBV24-1
J gene: TRBJ2-5
D gene: TRBD2
CDR3 DNA: TGTGCCACCAGTGATTTCCTAGCGGGGCAAGAGACCCAGTACTTC
CDR3 protein: CATSDFLAGQETQYF

clone size: NA
V gene: TRBV15
J gene: TRBJ1-5
D gene: TRBD1
CDR3 DNA: TGTGCCACCAGCAGCAGGGACAGGTCCAATCAGCCCCAGCATTTT
CDR3 protein: CATSSRDRSNQPQHF

clone size: NA
V gene: TRBV29-1
J gene: TRBJ2-7
D gene: TRBD1
CDR3 DNA: TGCAGCGTGACAGGGGGCCCCTACGAGCAGTACTTC
CDR3 protein: CSVTGGPYEQYF

clone size: NA
V gene: TRBV4-2
J gene: TRBJ2-1
D gene: TRBD2
CDR3 DNA: TGTGCCAGCAGCCAAGACCCCGGGGGGGGGAATGAGCAGTTCTTC
CDR3 protein: CASSQDPGGGNEQFF

clone size: NA
V gene: TRBV12-3/TRBV12-4
J gene: TRBJ1-1
D gene: TRBD1
CDR3 DNA: TGTGCCAGCAGTTTTGTCCGGGACAGAGAAGCTTTCTTT
CDR3 protein: CASSFVRDREAFF

clone size: NA
V gene: TRBV11-2
J gene: TRBJ2-1
D gene: TRBD2
CDR3 DNA: TGTGCCAGCGTCACTAGCGGATGGGGTGAGCAGTTCTTC
CDR3 protein: CASVTSGWGEQFF

clone size: NA
V gene: TRBV29-1
J gene: TRBJ2-3
D gene: NA
CDR3 DNA: TGCAGCGTTGGCCCCCAGGGGCAACGCACAGATACGCAGTATTTT
CDR3 protein: CSVGPQGQRTDTQYF

clone size: once
V gene: TRBV6-6
J gene: TRBJ1-3
D gene: TRBD1
CDR3 DNA: TGTGCCAGCAGACAGGGGGGAGGAAACACCATATATTTT
CDR3 protein: CASRQGGGNTIYF

clone size: NA
V gene: TRBV4-1
J gene: TRBJ1-6
D gene: TRBD1
CDR3 DNA: TGCGCCAGCAGCCAAACTGGCAGGGGGAGATATAATTCACCCCTCCACTTT
CDR3 protein: CASSQTGRGRYNSPLHF